This TCR beta chain comes out of a study of T cell responses to AZD1222 COVID-19 vaccine (dated by TCRdb to the early 2020s). Background for the entire study: AZD1222 recipients whose second dose came at about 4 weeks and those whose second dose came at about 12 weeks were combined into one group, since spike-specific TCR depth and breadth did not differ between the two schedules. A total of more than 230 trial participants underwent TCR sequencing, of whom about 200 received two doses of AZD1222 and 26 received two doses of the MenACWY control vaccine. Enrollment into the trials was organized by age into subgroups of 18-55, 56-69 and 70-plus years, and those subgroups contained about 160, 30 and 59 TCR-sequenced participants, respectively.

For CDR1 and CDR2, the germline V gene lists MNHNS and SASEGT. The junction shows trimming of 4 bases on V and 4 bases on J, and the gene matches do not reach 8 bases of it. Spanning cysteine to phenylalanine, the CDR3 consists of 17 amino acids. Only the CDR3 portion is preserved as DNA: 51 bases, with reading frame beginning at the first base. What this sample's time point label stands for: baseline before first vaccination. Samples from vaccinated people were obtained from the UK trials COV001 and COV002, which included a single-blind randomized controlled phase 2/3 trial of AZD1222 (ChAdOx1 nCoV-19) in healthy adults. For TCRbeta chain sequencing, PBMC samples from trial participants were taken at day 0 and at day 28 after the second dose. Study-level results and caveats: The 56-69-year group was small, and its depth increase did not reach significance, likely because of low power. Spike-specific TCR breadth and depth rose significantly after two AZD1222 doses compared with day 0 and with MenACWY recipients. No day 14 peak-response samples were available, so repertoires were characterized only after the peak T cell response. Nearly half of unique spike-specific TCRs reportedly recognized epitopes outside regions mutated in the B.1.351 and B.1.1.7 variants. Participants were mostly white British and included more females than males, and it was suggested by the authors that clonal diversity may have been underestimated. The vaccine-associated CD4 TCRs covered the entire spike protein, and the dominant responses fell in regions 160-218 and 743-854. Conclusions about previously exposed vaccinees are limited, since just 6 or 7 AZD1222 recipients were seropositive for SARS-CoV-2 at baseline.

The CDR3 regions of human TCRbeta chains were subjected to immunosequencing. On the study's bioinformatics: Repertoire TCRs were matched against a reference library of SARS-CoV-2-specific TCRs generated with the MIRA antigen-specificity platform. Breadth was defined as the fraction of unique TCRs that were SARS-CoV-2-associated, and depth was defined as the fraction of total T cells that were SARS-CoV-2-associated. Using the MIRA data, each spike-specific TCR was mapped to the spike region that the TCR reacts to and placed in a CD4 or CD8 class. Log10-transformed breadth and depth values were compared by one-way ANOVA with Sidak's multiple comparisons tests. Imported from immuneACCESS, the table was reduced by TCRdb to in-frame sequences with V and J called. These copies leave out some clones; in studies compared against another copy, an unresolved V gene accounts for under half, and the cause of the remainder is not known. The V and J calls and clone size come from that table; D and trimming were worked out from the DNA. Across this sample there are 90,000 to 100,000 clones, with around 89% seen only once. The top ten constitute about 7.8% of the sample.

As to this clone: The antigen it recognizes is unknown. No qualities accompany the bases; no much larger clone lies one base away.

Here the sequenced sample was peripheral blood, taken on day 0 of AZD1222 vaccination. The chain was built from TRBV6-1 and TRBJ2-6, with 9 junctional bases fitting TRBD1. This receptor was taken from an adult in good health. The sequenced DNA: TGTGCCAGCAGTGGCGGGACAGGGTCTTCGGGGGCCAACGTCCTGACTTTC. Its protein is CASSGGTGSSGANVLTF.